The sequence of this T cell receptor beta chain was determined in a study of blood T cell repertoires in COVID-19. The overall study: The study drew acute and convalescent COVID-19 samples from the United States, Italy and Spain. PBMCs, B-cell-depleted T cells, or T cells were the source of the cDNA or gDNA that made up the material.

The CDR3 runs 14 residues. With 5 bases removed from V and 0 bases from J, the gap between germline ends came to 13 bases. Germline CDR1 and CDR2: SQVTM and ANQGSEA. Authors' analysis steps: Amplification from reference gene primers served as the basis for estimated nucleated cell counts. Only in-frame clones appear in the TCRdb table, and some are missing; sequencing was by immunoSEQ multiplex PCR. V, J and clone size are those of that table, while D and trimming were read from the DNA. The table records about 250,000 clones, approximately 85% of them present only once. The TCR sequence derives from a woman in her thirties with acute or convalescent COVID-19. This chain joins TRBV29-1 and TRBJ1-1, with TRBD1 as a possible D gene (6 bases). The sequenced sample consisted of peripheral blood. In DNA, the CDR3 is TGCAGCGTTACGACAGGCCCTATGAACACTGAAGCTTTCTTT. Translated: CSVTTGPMNTEAFF.